The 2 T cell receptor beta chains presented below share a single source sample, sequenced in a study of blood T cell repertoires in COVID-19. Measured with immunoSEQ multiplex PCR; TCRdb has only the in-frame clones, and not every one. The sample consists of approximately 200,000 clones, roughly nine tenths of them appearing once. The sequenced sample was peripheral blood. These receptors were taken from a man between 70 and 80 years old with active or convalescent COVID-19.

Many counts were recorded for this clone. The rearrangement uses TRBV27 and TRBJ1-5; no firm D call. The CDR3 totals 13 residues. In germline, CDR1 is MNHEY, CDR2 SMNVEV (reference sequence). V gave up 5 bases and J gave up 0 bases, with 5 bases separating them. The CDR3 sequence is CASSPYSNQPQHF. CDR3 sequence (DNA): TGTGCCAGCAGTCCTTATAGCAATCAGCCCCAGCATTTT.

The J gene is TRBJ1-3, the V gene TRBV3-1 (or the pseudogene TRBV3-2); no definite D call. CDR3 length: 12 amino acids. The V gene's germline CDR1 is LGHDT and CDR2 YNNKEL (reference sequence). With 2 bases removed from V and 8 bases from J, the gap between germline ends came to 7 bases. In DNA form, the CDR3 reads TGTGCCAGCAGCCAATCCCGGGACACCATATATTTT. It codes for CASSQSRDTIYF.